The rows below give T cell receptor beta chains drawn from one sample of a study of blood T cell repertoires in COVID-19. The repertoire was sequenced with immunoSEQ multiplex PCR; TCRdb's copy has only in-frame clones and lacks some. This sample carries 300,000 to 350,000 clones, 80% to 95% of them seen once, and the ten largest clones take around 6.8%. The specimen was peripheral blood. The receptors shown here come from a woman in her twenties or thirties with COVID-19, enrolled during active disease. The CDR3 runs from the conserved cysteine through the conserved F or W. A D gene is named only where the DNA matches it firmly. Expanded clones are given a class, and other clones once, few, many or no size at all.

size | D | length | J | V | DNA | CDR3
. | . | 17 | TRBJ1-5 | TRBV10-3 | TGTGCCATCAGTGAGCGTCCGACGGGGGATAGCAATCAGCCCCAGCATTTT | CAISERPTGDSNQPQHF
once | . | 13 | TRBJ2-5 | TRBV6-6 | TGTGCCAGCAGTCCCGACAGACAAGAGACCCAGTACTTC | CASSPDRQETQYF
. | . | 13 | TRBJ1-3 | TRBV2 | TGTGCCAGCAGTGCGGGGGCTGGAAACACCATATATTTT | CASSAGAGNTIYF
. | . | 13 | TRBJ2-5 | TRBV19 | TGTGCCAGTAGTCCCCGCGGGACAGAGACCCAGTACTTC | CASSPRGTETQYF
. | . | 17 | TRBJ1-3 | TRBV9 | TGTGCCAGCAGCGTAGAACCGGGAAAAGGCTCTGGAAACACCATATATTTT | CASSVEPGKGSGNTIYF
. | TRBD1 | 15 | TRBJ2-7 | TRBV7-8 | TGTGCCAGCAGCTTAGTGACAGGGGCCTCCTACGAGCAGTACTTC | CASSLVTGASYEQYF
. | . | 15 | TRBJ2-1 | TRBV5-8 | TGTGCCAGCAGCATACAGGCCAGCTCCTACAATGAGCAGTTCTTC | CASSIQASSYNEQFF
. | TRBD1 | 14 | TRBJ2-5 | TRBV14 | TGTGCCAGCAGGTCGTCGCAGGGGGCAGAGACCCAGTACTTC | CASRSSQGAETQYF
. | TRBD2 | 15 | TRBJ2-1 | TRBV2 | TGTGCCAGCAGTTCCACTAGCGGGAGCTACAATGAGCAGTTCTTC | CASSSTSGSYNEQFF
. | TRBD1 | 14 | TRBJ1-1 | TRBV5-1 | TGCGCCAGCAGCTCACAGGGGTTGAACACTGAAGCTTTCTTT | CASSSQGLNTEAFF
. | TRBD1 | 15 | TRBJ1-1 | TRBV19 | TGTGCCAGTAGATACAACAGGGGTGGGAACACTGAAGCTTTCTTT | CASRYNRGGNTEAFF
. | . | 14 | TRBJ1-5 | TRBV24-1 | TGTGCCACCAGTGATTCCCTAAGCAATCAGCCCCAGCATTTT | CATSDSLSNQPQHF
. | TRBD1 | 15 | TRBJ1-5 | TRBV6-5 | TGTGCCAGCAGAGGCCCGGGACAGGGGAGTCAGCCCCAGCATTTT | CASRGPGQGSQPQHF
. | . | 13 | TRBJ1-5 | TRBV10-3 | TGTGCCATCAGTGGACAGGAGGATCAGCCCCAGCATTTT | CAISGQEDQPQHF
. | TRBD1 | 13 | TRBJ1-6 | TRBV2 | TGTGCCAGCGGGGACAGGGGTAATTCACCCCTCCACTTT | CASGDRGNSPLHF
once | . | 14 | TRBJ1-5 | TRBV28 | TGTGCCAGCAGTCCCCCGGGGGGTGGGCAGCCCCAGCATTTT | CASSPPGGGQPQHF
. | . | 13 | TRBJ2-1 | TRBV24-1 | TGTGCCACCAGTGAAAGAAGACTCCCCCTAATGTTCTTC | CATSERRLPLMFF
once | TRBD1 | 15 | TRBJ2-4 | TRBV24-1 | TGTGCCACCAGTGAGGGGACAGGGGGCGCGGACATTCAGTACTTC | CATSEGTGGADIQYF
. | TRBD1 | 13 | TRBJ1-6 | TRBV30 | TGTGCCTGGGGACAGGGATATAATTCACCCCTCCACTTT | CAWGQGYNSPLHF
. | . | 13 | TRBJ1-2 | TRBV2 | TGTGCCAGCAGTGAAGACGGTTTCTATGGCTACACCTTC | CASSEDGFYGYTF
. | . | 12 | TRBJ2-5 | TRBV30 | TGTGCCTGGAGTGTCGGCCAAGAGACCCAGTACTTC | CAWSVGQETQYF
. | TRBD2 | 15 | TRBJ2-2 | TRBV27 | TGTGCCAGCAGTTTACTAGCGGGAGCGGGCGGGGAGCTGTTTTTT | CASSLLAGAGGELFF
. | . | 15 | TRBJ2-3 | TRBV5-1 | TGCGCCAGCAGCCCGGACACGACTAGCACAGATACGCAGTATTTT | CASSPDTTSTDTQYF
. | . | 17 | TRBJ1-2 | TRBV19 | TGTGCCAGTAGTGGATTCCAGGACGGAGGTAACACCTATGGCTACACCTTC | CASSGFQDGGNTYGYTF
. | . | 15 | TRBJ1-4 | TRBV27 | TGTGCCAGCAGTTCGCGAGGAGGGGCAAATGAAAAACTGTTTTTT | CASSSRGGANEKLFF